This T cell receptor beta chain was profiled in a study of T cells in Graves' hyperthyroidism and ophthalmopathy. Notes on the study in general: Classification by a 13 V-J model distinguished ophthalmopathy from stable hyperthyroidism. The model made its ophthalmopathy prediction, and onset followed a median 6.5 months later.

It was RNA transcripts that yielded the amplified TCR beta CDR3 regions. HTBI primers were employed in a first-round RT-PCR of the TCR CDR3. Each CDR3 protein is one row after TCRdb ran MiXCR on the multiplex PCR reads. This repertoire shows around 600,000 distinct CDR3 sequences, 12% to 15% found once; its top ten account for roughly 6.9%. This clonotype was recorded once. The antigen is not known. The study excluded patients with uncontrolled infection, other autoimmune disease, pregnancy or lactation. The receptor was isolated from a young woman with Graves' ophthalmopathy. Sequenced material: blood.

CDR3 nucleotides: TGTGCCTGGAGTGCCGGGATCTTAGGGGGAAACACCATATATTTT. Amino acid sequence: CAWSAGILGGNTIYF. The chain couples TRBV30 to TRBJ1-3; D not resolved. The CDR3 is 15 residues long. Deletions cut 1 base from V and 4 bases from J, with 14 bases between. The germline V gene encodes CDR1 GTSNPN and CDR2 SVGIG (reference sequence).